This TCR beta chain originates from a study of blood T cell repertoires in COVID-19. Study information: Both acute and convalescent COVID-19 samples were obtained from the United States, Italy and Spain. PBMCs, B-cell-depleted T cells, or T cells were the source of the cDNA or gDNA that made up the material.

In the original workflow: Nucleated cell counts were estimated from reference gene primer amplification. Using immunoSEQ multiplex PCR, the repertoire was profiled, and TCRdb retains in-frame clones only, with some absent. V and J calls and clone size come straight from that table; D and trimming were deduced from the DNA. The data show over 90,000 clones, 87% seen once. The clonotype originates from a human donor in a cohort sampled during active COVID-19. Sequencing was performed on peripheral blood.

Here the CDR3 DNA reads TGTGCCAGCAGCCCCCGAATAGCGGGAGGAGAGACCCAGTACTTC. The encoded protein is CASSPRIAGGETQYF. This chain joins TRBV5-4 and TRBJ2-5, with 10 bases aligning to TRBD2. CDR1 is SGHNT, CDR2 YYREEE, per germline (reference sequence). The trim removed 4 bases at V and 4 bases at J, leaving 7 bases unmatched. CDR3 length: 15 residues.